A selection of T cell receptor beta chains follows, all from one sample in a study of shared clonotypes between healthy human individuals. Clones were read by immunoSEQ multiplex PCR, and TCRdb kept only the in-frame ones, dropping some. Among about 2.5 million clones listed, under 95% were seen once. Material: naive CD4+ T cells from PBMCs. All receptors come from a man younger than 30 in good health. Some clones in this sample may be carry-over from other donors' samples. Each CDR3 is given with its conserved first and last residue. Each record gives: D gene, clone size, V gene, J gene, CDR3 DNA, CDR3 protein. The D gene is left open where the match is weak. Expanded clones get a size class; other rows say once, few or many, or leave the size out.

D gene: NA; clone size: NA; V gene: TRBV2; J gene: TRBJ2-2; CDR3 DNA: TGTGCCAGCAGTGGCCCACAGCGTTCGAACACCGGGGAGCTGTTTTTT; CDR3 protein: CASSGPQRSNTGELFF
D gene: NA; clone size: NA; V gene: TRBV18; J gene: TRBJ1-2; CDR3 DNA: TGTGCCAGCTCATTAGCCTCGGGTGGCTACACCTTC; CDR3 protein: CASSLASGGYTF
D gene: NA; clone size: NA; V gene: TRBV5-1; J gene: TRBJ2-1; CDR3 DNA: TGCGCCAGCAGCCCCGGGACCGCTGCCTACAATGAGCAGTTCTTC; CDR3 protein: CASSPGTAAYNEQFF
D gene: NA; clone size: NA; V gene: TRBV6-6; J gene: TRBJ2-5; CDR3 DNA: TGTGCCGGCAGTTACGGTAGCGAACAAGAGACCCAGTACTTC; CDR3 protein: CAGSYGSEQETQYF
D gene: TRBD1; clone size: NA; V gene: TRBV7-6; J gene: TRBJ1-2; CDR3 DNA: TGTGCCAGCAGCGACCGGACAGGGAGGTTGGATGGCTACACCTTC; CDR3 protein: CASSDRTGRLDGYTF
D gene: NA; clone size: NA; V gene: TRBV6-5; J gene: TRBJ2-7; CDR3 DNA: TGTGCCAGCAGTTACGGCGGCAGCTACGAGCAGTACTTC; CDR3 protein: CASSYGGSYEQYF
D gene: TRBD2; clone size: NA; V gene: TRBV28; J gene: TRBJ2-7; CDR3 DNA: TGTGCCAGCAGTTTATCTTTAGCGGGAGGGCCGTCCTACGAGCAGTACTTC; CDR3 protein: CASSLSLAGGPSYEQYF
D gene: TRBD2; clone size: NA; V gene: TRBV15; J gene: TRBJ2-1; CDR3 DNA: TGTGCCACCAGCAGAGAGACGGCTAGCGGGAGTTGGTGGGGATCCTACAATGAGCAGTTCTTC; CDR3 protein: CATSRETASGSWWGSYNEQFF
D gene: NA; clone size: once; V gene: TRBV7-7; J gene: TRBJ2-5; CDR3 DNA: TGTGCCAGCAGCTCGGCGGGCAGGGAGACCCAGTACTTC; CDR3 protein: CASSSAGRETQYF
D gene: TRBD1; clone size: NA; V gene: TRBV2; J gene: TRBJ1-1; CDR3 DNA: TGTGCCAGCAGTCCAGGGGGTATTGAAGCTTTCTTT; CDR3 protein: CASSPGGIEAFF
D gene: TRBD2; clone size: NA; V gene: TRBV6-6; J gene: TRBJ2-1; CDR3 DNA: TGTGCCAGCAGTAACGGACTAGCGCGATACAATGAGCAGTTCTTC; CDR3 protein: CASSNGLARYNEQFF
D gene: NA; clone size: NA; V gene: TRBV28; J gene: TRBJ2-1; CDR3 DNA: TGTGCCAGCAGGTACGCCGACGGGGCTCCCGATGAGCAGTTCTTC; CDR3 protein: CASRYADGAPDEQFF
D gene: NA; clone size: NA; V gene: TRBV7-3; J gene: TRBJ1-1; CDR3 DNA: TGTGCCAGCAGCTTATACACTGACACTGAAGCTTTCTTT; CDR3 protein: CASSLYTDTEAFF
D gene: TRBD1; clone size: NA; V gene: TRBV2; J gene: TRBJ1-1; CDR3 DNA: TGTGCCAGCAGCGGCAGGGGGCGGGGGAACACTGAAGCTTTCTTT; CDR3 protein: CASSGRGRGNTEAFF
D gene: NA; clone size: NA; V gene: TRBV5-6; J gene: TRBJ1-1; CDR3 DNA: TGTGCCAGCAGCTTGGCCTTCCGGTATTTGGACACTGAAGCTTTCTTT; CDR3 protein: CASSLAFRYLDTEAFF
D gene: NA; clone size: NA; V gene: TRBV30; J gene: TRBJ2-1; CDR3 DNA: TGTGCCTGGGGGCGGATCGAGCAGTTCTTC; CDR3 protein: CAWGRIEQFF
D gene: TRBD1; clone size: NA; V gene: TRBV29-1; J gene: TRBJ2-4; CDR3 DNA: TGCAGCGTTGTAGGACAGGGGCCCAGGAACATTCAGTACTTC; CDR3 protein: CSVVGQGPRNIQYF
D gene: TRBD2; clone size: NA; V gene: TRBV7-8; J gene: TRBJ2-5; CDR3 DNA: TGTGCCAGCAGCTTATCCGACGGGGGGGGCGCAGAGACCCAGTACTTC; CDR3 protein: CASSLSDGGGAETQYF
D gene: NA; clone size: NA; V gene: TRBV20-1; J gene: TRBJ2-5; CDR3 DNA: TGCAGTGCTCGAGCCCAAGAGACCCAGTACTTC; CDR3 protein: CSARAQETQYF
D gene: NA; clone size: once; V gene: TRBV10-3; J gene: TRBJ1-1; CDR3 DNA: TGTGCCATCAGTGAGTCGGGGGCGACGGGAGGGGTAGGCACTGAAGCTTTCTTT; CDR3 protein: CAISESGATGGVGTEAFF
D gene: NA; clone size: NA; V gene: TRBV28; J gene: TRBJ2-7; CDR3 DNA: TGTGCCAGCAGTTACGGACAGATTTACGAGCAGTACTTC; CDR3 protein: CASSYGQIYEQYF
D gene: TRBD1; clone size: NA; V gene: TRBV5-1; J gene: TRBJ1-1; CDR3 DNA: TGCGCCAGCAGCTCCCAGGGGGACTTGAACACTGAAGCTTTCTTT; CDR3 protein: CASSSQGDLNTEAFF